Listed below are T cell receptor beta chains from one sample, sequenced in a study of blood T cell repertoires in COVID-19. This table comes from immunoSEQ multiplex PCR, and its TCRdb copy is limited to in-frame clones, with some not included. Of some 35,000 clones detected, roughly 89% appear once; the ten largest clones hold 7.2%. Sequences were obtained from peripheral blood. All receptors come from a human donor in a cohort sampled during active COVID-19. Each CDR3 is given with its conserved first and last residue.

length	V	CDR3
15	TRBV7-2	CASSGYGGGEQPQHF
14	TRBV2	CASRDTGMNTEAFF
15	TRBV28	CASSLRDRWGNEQFF
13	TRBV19	CASTPSTGGGYTF
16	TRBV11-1	CASSLSLAGGINEQFF
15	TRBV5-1	CASSFGAGGNYGYTF
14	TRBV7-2	CASTGGQSTDTQYF
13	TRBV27	CASSFRRNTEAFF
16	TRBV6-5	CASSSRGGLGYNEQFF
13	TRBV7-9	CASSRGDGDTQYF
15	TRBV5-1	CASSLSGGGADTQYF
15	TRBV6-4	CASSPGTRDYNEQFF
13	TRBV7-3	CASSADRADTQYF
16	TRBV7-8	CASSLAFQANNQPQHF
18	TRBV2	CASTSFGAGGALEDTQYF
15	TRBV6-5	CASTDNGGGNYGYTF
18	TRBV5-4	CASSSDRVGRTSNYGYTF
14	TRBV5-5	CASSLGTGGYGYTF
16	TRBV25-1	CASSEDGTSSYNEQFF
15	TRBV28	CASRPRTGGSTEAFF
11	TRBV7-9	CASIGGQEQFF
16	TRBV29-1	CSARQGAGGSTDTQYF
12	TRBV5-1	CASSGAYNEQFF
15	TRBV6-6	CASSYRRDRDTEAFF
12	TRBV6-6	CASSQSNQPQHF
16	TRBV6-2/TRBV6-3	CASSYRGLGNTGELFF
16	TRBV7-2	CASTQDGGNWAETQYF
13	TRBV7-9	CASSKNPGNTIYF
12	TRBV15	CATSRDSFSYTF
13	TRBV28	CASRDSINYGYTF
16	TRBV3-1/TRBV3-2	CASSQGTGQGASPLHF
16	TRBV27	CASSLSGGSWTYEQYF
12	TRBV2	CASAGFRETQYF
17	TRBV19	CASSGDRGRSSYNEQFF
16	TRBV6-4	CASSDSGGRGDDEQFF
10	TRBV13	CAGRPYEQYF
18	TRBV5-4	CASRRGTSGRSNTGELFF
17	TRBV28	CASRKQGTGSGANVLTF
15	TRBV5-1	CASSLSQAGNGELFF
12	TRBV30	CAWGTGGTEAFF
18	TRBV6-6	CASSRRYRDTELNYGYTF
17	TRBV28	CASSPLDGQRSSYEQYF
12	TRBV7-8	CASRTGATEAFF
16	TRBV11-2	CASSGVQARSYNEQFF
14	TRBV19	CASSIRTGASPLHF
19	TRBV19	CATKGSARGESSYNSPLHF
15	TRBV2	CASGMTGNYGNEQYF
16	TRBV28	CASTWGPGGSGNTIYF
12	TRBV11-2	CASRPWASEAFF
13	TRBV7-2	CASSLGQQETQYF
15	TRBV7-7	CASSSGTERNEKLFF